These T cell receptor beta chains were read from a single sample in a study of blood T cell repertoires in COVID-19. The data were produced by immunoSEQ multiplex PCR, yet TCRdb's version contains in-frame clones alone and is incomplete. Among under 85,000 clones listed, nearly 90% were seen once. Sequencing used peripheral blood. Receptors were obtained from a man aged 45-60 years with acute or convalescent COVID-19. Both conserved end residues are part of each CDR3. Each record gives: J gene, D gene, V gene, CDR3 DNA, CDR3 protein. The D gene is left open where the match is weak.

j_call: TRBJ1-2; d_call: -; v_call: TRBV10-3; cdr3_nt: TGTGCCATCAGTGGGCAAGACAGGAACTATGGCTACACCTTC; cdr3_aa: CAISGQDRNYGYTF
j_call: TRBJ2-3; d_call: -; v_call: TRBV5-4; cdr3_nt: TGTGCCAGCAGCCGCCGGACAGGGAGGGCAGATACGCAGTATTTT; cdr3_aa: CASSRRTGRADTQYF
j_call: TRBJ2-1; d_call: -; v_call: TRBV5-8; cdr3_nt: TGTGCCAGCAGCTTTCAGGGGGCTGTACTAGCGGGTCACAATGAGCAGTTCTTC; cdr3_aa: CASSFQGAVLAGHNEQFF
j_call: TRBJ2-7; d_call: -; v_call: TRBV7-9; cdr3_nt: TGTGCCAGCAGCCCTACGCACCCACGGGGGGCAGGAGGATTCTACGAGCAGTACTTC; cdr3_aa: CASSPTHPRGAGGFYEQYF
j_call: TRBJ2-1; d_call: -; v_call: TRBV11-3; cdr3_nt: TGTGCCAGCAGCCCCCGGGGTCGTCCCAATGAGCAGTTCTTC; cdr3_aa: CASSPRGRPNEQFF
j_call: TRBJ2-1; d_call: TRBD2; v_call: TRBV10-3; cdr3_nt: TGTGCCATCAGTGGGGGACTAGCGCTTATTAACTCCTACAATGAGCAGTTCTTC; cdr3_aa: CAISGGLALINSYNEQFF
j_call: TRBJ1-6; d_call: -; v_call: TRBV3-1/TRBV3-2; cdr3_nt: TGTGCCAGCAGCCAAACGGTCAGGGGCAGGTCACCCCTCCACTTT; cdr3_aa: CASSQTVRGRSPLHF
j_call: TRBJ2-1; d_call: TRBD2; v_call: TRBV19; cdr3_nt: TGTGCCAGTACAAGGCTAGCGGGCCTTACCTACAATGAGCAGTTCTTC; cdr3_aa: CASTRLAGLTYNEQFF
j_call: TRBJ2-6; d_call: -; v_call: TRBV3-1/TRBV3-2; cdr3_nt: TGTGCCAGCAGCCCAGGGACTTCTGGGGCCAACGTCCTGACTTTC; cdr3_aa: CASSPGTSGANVLTF
j_call: TRBJ2-1; d_call: -; v_call: TRBV5-4; cdr3_nt: TGTGCCAGCAGTTATCCGGGGGACGGACTCAATGAGCAGTTCTTC; cdr3_aa: CASSYPGDGLNEQFF
j_call: TRBJ2-1; d_call: -; v_call: TRBV7-2; cdr3_nt: TGTGCCAGCAGCTCGATCCAGCGGGACATACAGGTGCAGTTCTTC; cdr3_aa: CASSSIQRDIQVQFF
j_call: TRBJ2-7; d_call: TRBD2; v_call: TRBV3-1/TRBV3-2; cdr3_nt: TGTGCCAGCAGCCAAACAGCGGGAGAAAGTAAGCAGTACTTC; cdr3_aa: CASSQTAGESKQYF
j_call: TRBJ2-7; d_call: TRBD1; v_call: TRBV7-2; cdr3_nt: TGTGCCAGCAGCCAGAGGACAGGGTTTTTGTGGGTCTCTATTCACGAGCAGTACTTC; cdr3_aa: CASSQRTGFLWVSIHEQYF
j_call: TRBJ2-2; d_call: TRBD1; v_call: TRBV6-6; cdr3_nt: TGTGCCAGCAGTCCATCCGGGACAGCGAACACCGGGGAGCTGTTTTTT; cdr3_aa: CASSPSGTANTGELFF
j_call: TRBJ1-2; d_call: TRBD1; v_call: TRBV7-2; cdr3_nt: TGTGCCAGCAGCTCCCGGACAGGGGGCAACTCGGCTGGCTACACCTTC; cdr3_aa: CASSSRTGGNSAGYTF
j_call: TRBJ2-7; d_call: TRBD2; v_call: TRBV9; cdr3_nt: TGTGCCAGCAGCGATTCCGGGACTAGCGGCCACTCCTACGAGCAGTACTTC; cdr3_aa: CASSDSGTSGHSYEQYF
j_call: TRBJ2-7; d_call: TRBD2; v_call: TRBV6-2/TRBV6-3; cdr3_nt: TGTGCCAGCAGTTACGGGGGACTACCCTCCTACGAGCAGTACTTC; cdr3_aa: CASSYGGLPSYEQYF
j_call: TRBJ1-5; d_call: -; v_call: TRBV2; cdr3_nt: TGTGCCAGCAGTGAATACAGAAATCAGCCCCAGCATTTT; cdr3_aa: CASSEYRNQPQHF